This TCR beta chain was captured by sequencing in a study of cytomegalovirus exposure and HLA in healthy donors. Worth noting for this clone: As yet, its antigen is unknown.

Overall study findings and caveats: A later analysis found first-cohort TCR clusters tended to co-occur in the roughly 120 validation repertoires. Both high specificity and high sensitivity reportedly marked the classifier's diagnosis of cytomegalovirus status.

The length of the CDR3 is 13 residues. V lost 7 bases and J lost 1, with 13 bases in between. Germline CDR1 and CDR2: SQVTM and ANQGSEA. Generated by immunoSEQ multiplex PCR, the TCRdb table keeps only in-frame clones and is missing some. The data show approximately 110,000 clones, 94% seen once. This receptor was taken from a woman aged 18 to 35 in good health and CMV-seronegative. Material for sequencing was PBMCs. This chain links TRBV29-1 with TRBJ1-1; no firm D call. The CDR3 sequence: CSGVRESNTEAFF. In DNA form, the CDR3 reads TGCAGCGGGGTTCGGGAATCGAACACTGAAGCTTTCTTT.